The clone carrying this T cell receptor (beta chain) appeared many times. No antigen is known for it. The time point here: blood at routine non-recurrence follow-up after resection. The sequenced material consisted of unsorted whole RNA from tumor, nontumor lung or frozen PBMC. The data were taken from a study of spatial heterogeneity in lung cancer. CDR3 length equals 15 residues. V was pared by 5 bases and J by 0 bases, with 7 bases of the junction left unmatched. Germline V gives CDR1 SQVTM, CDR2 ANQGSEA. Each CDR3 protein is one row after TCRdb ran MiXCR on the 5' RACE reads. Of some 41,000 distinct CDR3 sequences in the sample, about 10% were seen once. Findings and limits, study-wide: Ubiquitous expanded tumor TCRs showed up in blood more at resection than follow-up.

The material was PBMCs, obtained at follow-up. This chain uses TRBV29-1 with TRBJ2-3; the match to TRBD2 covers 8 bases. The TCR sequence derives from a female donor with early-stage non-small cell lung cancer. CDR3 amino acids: CSVSGGRTSTDTQYF. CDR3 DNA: TGCAGCGTTAGCGGGGGACGAACAAGCACAGATACGCAGTATTTT.